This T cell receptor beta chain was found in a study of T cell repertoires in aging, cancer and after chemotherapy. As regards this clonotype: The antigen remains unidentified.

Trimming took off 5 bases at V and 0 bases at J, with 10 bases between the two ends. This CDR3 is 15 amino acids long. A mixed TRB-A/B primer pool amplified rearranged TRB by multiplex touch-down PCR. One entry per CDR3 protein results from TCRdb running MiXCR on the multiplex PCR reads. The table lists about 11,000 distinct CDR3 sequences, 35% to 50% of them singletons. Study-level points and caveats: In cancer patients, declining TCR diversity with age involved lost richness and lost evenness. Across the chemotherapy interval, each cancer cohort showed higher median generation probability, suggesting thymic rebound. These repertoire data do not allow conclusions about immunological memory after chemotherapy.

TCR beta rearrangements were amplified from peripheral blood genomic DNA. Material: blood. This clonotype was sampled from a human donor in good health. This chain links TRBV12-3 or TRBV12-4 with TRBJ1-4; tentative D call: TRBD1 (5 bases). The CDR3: CASSEGFATNEKLFF. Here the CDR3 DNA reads TGTGCCAGCAGTGAGGGGTTTGCAACTAATGAAAAACTGTTTTTT.